Below, one T cell receptor beta chain is given with its context. This receptor's antigen is unknown. No qualities accompany the bases; no much larger clone lies one base away. The time point label, as the study defines it: baseline before first vaccination. In light of the paper, this sample's treatment or condition label describes: meningococcal conjugate vaccine given as trial control. Vaccinee samples came from UK trials COV001 and COV002, including a single-blind randomized controlled phase 2/3 trial of AZD1222 (ChAdOx1 nCoV-19) in healthy adults. Trial participant PBMC samples were collected at day 0 and day 28 after the second dose for TCRbeta chain sequencing. V sheds 2 bases and J sheds 1 base, leaving 6 bases between their ends. CDR1 and CDR2 were assigned from the germline V gene as MNHNS and SASEGT. The CDR3 holds 14 amino acids from the cysteine to the phenylalanine. Only CDR3 DNA remains: 42 bases, in frame from the first base.

The CDR3 regions of human TCRbeta chains were analyzed by immunosequencing. The study's processing was this. TCRs in the repertoires were compared against a reference library of SARS-CoV-2-specific TCRs that had been generated with the MIRA antigen-specificity platform. Breadth was defined as the fraction of unique TCRs that were SARS-CoV-2-associated, and depth was defined as the fraction of total T cells that were SARS-CoV-2-associated. Using the MIRA data, each spike-specific TCR was assigned both to the spike region to which the TCR was reactive and to a CD4 or CD8 class. Log10-transformed breadth and depth values were compared by one-way ANOVA with Sidak's multiple comparisons tests. TCRdb carries this immuneACCESS record with in-frame sequences only. Its versions omit some clonotypes, under half of them owing to an unresolved V gene in the studies checked, with the rest unexplained. D and trimming were read from the DNA, whereas the V and J calls and clone size are those reported in that table. This sample comprises over 150,000 clones, about 90% of them detected only once. The biggest ten clones account for about 4.6% of the sample.

This entry comes from a study of T cell responses to AZD1222 COVID-19 vaccine (dated by TCRdb to the early 2020s). About the full investigation: TCR sequencing covered over 230 trial participants: 200 to 210 given two doses of AZD1222 and approximately 26 given two doses of MenACWY control vaccine. Trial participants were enrolled into age subgroups of 18-55, 56-69 and 70-plus years, which contained 148, 28 and 57 TCR-sequenced participants, respectively.

General study outcomes and caveats: Participants were mostly white British and included more females than males, and it was suggested by the authors that clonal diversity may have been underestimated. Vaccine-associated CD4 TCRs spanned the whole spike protein, with dominant responses in regions 160-218 and 743-854. Only six or seven AZD1222 recipients were SARS-CoV-2 seropositive at baseline, limiting conclusions about previously exposed vaccinees. Nearly half of unique spike-specific TCRs reportedly recognized epitopes outside regions mutated in the B.1.351 and B.1.1.7 variants. In the small 56-69-year group, the increase in depth fell short of significance, most likely because of low power. No day 14 peak-response samples were available, so repertoires were characterized only after the peak T cell response. After two AZD1222 doses, spike-specific TCR breadth and depth were significantly higher than at day 0 and than in MenACWY recipients.

The rearrangement combines TRBV6-1 with TRBJ1-3, with the D gene uncertain. This TCR was sampled from an adult in good health. The sequencing used peripheral blood, collected on day 0 of MenACWY control vaccination. The nucleotide sequence reads TGTGCCAGCAGTGAACGTGCTTCTGGAAACACCATATATTTT. It is translated as CASSERASGNTIYF.